This is a list of T cell receptor beta chains from one sample in a study of identical twins. TCRdb recomputed calls from the 5' RACE reads with MiXCR, one row per CDR3 protein. In the table there are roughly 190,000 distinct CDR3 sequences, roughly 15% of which are singletons. The same data also contributed to another study, on T cells expressing NK-cell markers.

Source material: CD8+ T cells sorted from blood. All receptors derive from a young woman in good health. Each CDR3 is given with its conserved first and last residue. Fields, in order: J gene, clone size, V gene, D gene, CDR3 DNA, CDR3 protein. The D gene is left open where the match is weak. Part of the rows lack a size; the others show once, few, many or a class for expanded clones.

j_gene: TRBJ2-7; abundance: .; v_gene: TRBV7-9; d_gene: .; CDR3nt: TGTGCCAGCAGCTTAGGTGTGGACTACGAGCAGTACTTC; CDR3aa: CASSLGVDYEQYF
j_gene: TRBJ2-1; abundance: few; v_gene: TRBV12-3/TRBV12-4; d_gene: .; CDR3nt: TGTGCCAGCAGTACCAATAACAATGAGCAGTTCTTC; CDR3aa: CASSTNNNEQFF
j_gene: TRBJ2-1; abundance: few; v_gene: TRBV9; d_gene: .; CDR3nt: TGTGCCAGCACCCTAACAGGCAGTATACTAAGCGATGAGCAGTTCTTC; CDR3aa: CASTLTGSILSDEQFF
j_gene: TRBJ2-7; abundance: few; v_gene: TRBV20-1; d_gene: .; CDR3nt: TGCAGTGCTAGCGTGGGACTTGACTCCTACGAGCAGTACTTC; CDR3aa: CSASVGLDSYEQYF
j_gene: TRBJ2-1; abundance: .; v_gene: TRBV5-1; d_gene: TRBD1; CDR3nt: TGCGCCAGCAGCTTGGCCGGGACAGGTAGTGAGCAGTTCTTC; CDR3aa: CASSLAGTGSEQFF
j_gene: TRBJ2-7; abundance: many; v_gene: TRBV7-8; d_gene: TRBD1; CDR3nt: TGTGCCAGCAGCCTTGCGGGACAGGGCTACGAGCAGTACTTC; CDR3aa: CASSLAGQGYEQYF
j_gene: TRBJ2-3; abundance: few; v_gene: TRBV14; d_gene: .; CDR3nt: TGTGCCAGCAGCCAAGAGTCCCGACCGGGAGCGCAGTATTTT; CDR3aa: CASSQESRPGAQYF
j_gene: TRBJ2-1; abundance: few; v_gene: TRBV7-9; d_gene: .; CDR3nt: TGTGCCAGCAGCCCCAGGGGGGAGGCTAGCTACAATGAGCAGTTCTTC; CDR3aa: CASSPRGEASYNEQFF
j_gene: TRBJ2-3; abundance: many; v_gene: TRBV13; d_gene: .; CDR3nt: TGTGCCAGCAGCTTACTGCCAGATACGCAGTATTTT; CDR3aa: CASSLLPDTQYF
j_gene: TRBJ2-5; abundance: .; v_gene: TRBV7-3; d_gene: .; CDR3nt: TGTGCCAGCAGTCGTACAGGATTAACAACCGAGACCCAGTACTTC; CDR3aa: CASSRTGLTTETQYF
j_gene: TRBJ2-5; abundance: .; v_gene: TRBV9; d_gene: TRBD1; CDR3nt: TGTGCCAGCAGCGAGACAGGGGGCTGGGGAGAGACCCAGTACTTC; CDR3aa: CASSETGGWGETQYF
j_gene: TRBJ2-1; abundance: once; v_gene: TRBV3-1; d_gene: .; CDR3nt: TGTGCCAGCAGCCAAGTAGAAGTGGATGAGCAGTTCTTC; CDR3aa: CASSQVEVDEQFF
j_gene: TRBJ2-3; abundance: few; v_gene: TRBV9; d_gene: TRBD2; CDR3nt: TGTGCCAGCTCTAGCGGGGGGCCCCGGAGCACAGATACGCAGTATTTT; CDR3aa: CASSSGGPRSTDTQYF
j_gene: TRBJ1-1; abundance: .; v_gene: TRBV12-3/TRBV12-4; d_gene: .; CDR3nt: TGTGCCAGCAGTATTGGGGTAAACACTGAAGCTTTCTTT; CDR3aa: CASSIGVNTEAFF
j_gene: TRBJ1-1; abundance: .; v_gene: TRBV12-3/TRBV12-4; d_gene: .; CDR3nt: TGTGCCAGCAGTCTCAGTATTGTGGGACCGAACACTGAAGCTTTCTTT; CDR3aa: CASSLSIVGPNTEAFF
j_gene: TRBJ2-2; abundance: .; v_gene: TRBV27; d_gene: .; CDR3nt: TGTGCCAGCAGTTTATCCTCCGGGAGCACCGGGGAGCTGTTTTTT; CDR3aa: CASSLSSGSTGELFF
j_gene: TRBJ2-7; abundance: few; v_gene: TRBV20-1; d_gene: .; CDR3nt: TGCAGTGCTAGAGTCAGGGGAACGGGTACCTACGAGCAGTACTTC; CDR3aa: CSARVRGTGTYEQYF
j_gene: TRBJ2-1; abundance: .; v_gene: TRBV4-3; d_gene: .; CDR3nt: TGCGCCAGCAGCCAAGCGAGGGGCGGGAACGATGAGCAGTTCTTC; CDR3aa: CASSQARGGNDEQFF
j_gene: TRBJ2-7; abundance: .; v_gene: TRBV4-3; d_gene: .; CDR3nt: TGCGCCAGCAGCCAAGATGCGGCCGCCGAGCAGTACTTC; CDR3aa: CASSQDAAAEQYF
j_gene: TRBJ1-1; abundance: few; v_gene: TRBV4-3; d_gene: TRBD1; CDR3nt: TGCGCCAGCAGCCAAGAGTGGGACAGGGTGGGGAACACTGAAGCTTTCTTT; CDR3aa: CASSQEWDRVGNTEAFF
j_gene: TRBJ2-1; abundance: many; v_gene: TRBV29-1; d_gene: TRBD1; CDR3nt: TGCAGCGTTGACCTCAACAGGGGGCGCACCTACAATGAGCAGTTCTTC; CDR3aa: CSVDLNRGRTYNEQFF
j_gene: TRBJ2-7; abundance: .; v_gene: TRBV7-2; d_gene: .; CDR3nt: TGTGCCAGCAGCTTATTGAGGGGGACTGAGAGCGAGCAGTACTTC; CDR3aa: CASSLLRGTESEQYF
j_gene: TRBJ1-5; abundance: .; v_gene: TRBV28; d_gene: .; CDR3nt: TGTGCCAGCAGTTTTCGGGTTCAGCCCCAGCATTTT; CDR3aa: CASSFRVQPQHF
j_gene: TRBJ1-2; abundance: few; v_gene: TRBV7-9; d_gene: .; CDR3nt: TGTGCCAGCAGCTTAGCATTTGAGAACTATGGCTACACCTTC; CDR3aa: CASSLAFENYGYTF
j_gene: TRBJ2-5; abundance: .; v_gene: TRBV7-8; d_gene: .; CDR3nt: TGTGCCAGCAGCTTAAATGGGTGGGGGGAGACCCAGTACTTC; CDR3aa: CASSLNGWGETQYF
j_gene: TRBJ2-1; abundance: .; v_gene: TRBV6-2/TRBV6-3; d_gene: TRBD2; CDR3nt: TGTGCCAGCAGTTACGAGCTAGCGGGCGGCAATGAGCAGTTCTTC; CDR3aa: CASSYELAGGNEQFF
j_gene: TRBJ2-1; abundance: few; v_gene: TRBV13; d_gene: .; CDR3nt: TGTGCCAGCAGCATCCTACAGGGACGGGAGCAGTTCTTC; CDR3aa: CASSILQGREQFF
j_gene: TRBJ2-1; abundance: .; v_gene: TRBV20-1; d_gene: .; CDR3nt: TGCAGTGCCCGCCGGTGGGTTAACAATGAGCAGTTCTTC; CDR3aa: CSARRWVNNEQFF
j_gene: TRBJ2-2; abundance: many; v_gene: TRBV6-5; d_gene: .; CDR3nt: TGTGCCAGCAGTTACTCACGAACCGGGGAGCTGTTTTTT; CDR3aa: CASSYSRTGELFF
j_gene: TRBJ2-7; abundance: few; v_gene: TRBV6-5; d_gene: .; CDR3nt: TGTGCCAGCAGTTACTCGGAGGTAAATACCTACGAGCAGTACTTC; CDR3aa: CASSYSEVNTYEQYF
j_gene: TRBJ2-5; abundance: few; v_gene: TRBV9; d_gene: .; CDR3nt: TGTGCCAGCAGCGCCTCTGGGGGGGCGGCCCAGTACTTC; CDR3aa: CASSASGGAAQYF
j_gene: TRBJ2-7; abundance: .; v_gene: TRBV7-2; d_gene: .; CDR3nt: TGTGCCAGCAGCGGAGCGAACACTCTCGAGCAGTACTTC; CDR3aa: CASSGANTLEQYF
j_gene: TRBJ1-2; abundance: .; v_gene: TRBV5-6; d_gene: .; CDR3nt: TGTGCCAGCAGCTTCGGGCAGGGACACTATGGCTACACCTTC; CDR3aa: CASSFGQGHYGYTF
j_gene: TRBJ2-7; abundance: .; v_gene: TRBV5-5; d_gene: .; CDR3nt: TGTGCCAGCAGCTTATCACTCTACGAGCAGTACTTC; CDR3aa: CASSLSLYEQYF
j_gene: TRBJ2-7; abundance: many; v_gene: TRBV20-1; d_gene: TRBD2; CDR3nt: TGCAGTGCTAGAGATCACGGGGGGTCCTACGAGCAGTACTTC; CDR3aa: CSARDHGGSYEQYF
j_gene: TRBJ2-1; abundance: .; v_gene: TRBV11-1; d_gene: TRBD2; CDR3nt: TGTGCCAGCAGCTTAGAGCTAGCGGGAGGGCTGTCCGTCGACAATGAGCAGTTCTTC; CDR3aa: CASSLELAGGLSVDNEQFF
j_gene: TRBJ1-1; abundance: .; v_gene: TRBV9; d_gene: TRBD1; CDR3nt: TGTGCCAGCACTCCGTCGACAGGGGGTAAACCTGAAGCTTTCTTT; CDR3aa: CASTPSTGGKPEAFF
j_gene: TRBJ2-7; abundance: .; v_gene: TRBV20-1; d_gene: TRBD1; CDR3nt: TGCAGTGCTAAGGCGACAGGGGTCTACGAGCAGTACTTC; CDR3aa: CSAKATGVYEQYF
j_gene: TRBJ2-7; abundance: .; v_gene: TRBV5-1; d_gene: .; CDR3nt: TGCGCCAGCAGCTCTCTAGGGGGGGAGGCGCAGTACTTC; CDR3aa: CASSSLGGEAQYF
j_gene: TRBJ2-7; abundance: few; v_gene: TRBV13; d_gene: .; CDR3nt: TGTGCCAGCAGCTCGGCCGGGGTCGAGCAGTACTTC; CDR3aa: CASSSAGVEQYF
j_gene: TRBJ1-1; abundance: .; v_gene: TRBV10-2; d_gene: .; CDR3nt: TGCGCCAGCAGTGAGGGAGGTCATTCTGAAGCTTTCTTT; CDR3aa: CASSEGGHSEAFF
j_gene: TRBJ2-7; abundance: many; v_gene: TRBV12-3/TRBV12-4; d_gene: TRBD1; CDR3nt: TGTGCCAGCAAAGAGGGGGCCAGCGAGCAGTACTTC; CDR3aa: CASKEGASEQYF
j_gene: TRBJ2-5; abundance: few; v_gene: TRBV3-1; d_gene: .; CDR3nt: TGTGCCAGCAGCCAAGAATGGGCAGCCGGGGAGACCCAGTACTTC; CDR3aa: CASSQEWAAGETQYF
j_gene: TRBJ2-3; abundance: .; v_gene: TRBV15; d_gene: TRBD1; CDR3nt: TGTGCCACCAGCAGAGATGACAGGGAGACAGATACGCAGTATTTT; CDR3aa: CATSRDDRETDTQYF
j_gene: TRBJ2-7; abundance: few; v_gene: TRBV12-3/TRBV12-4; d_gene: TRBD1; CDR3nt: TGTGCCAGCAGTTCGACAGGGGAGAGGGACTACGAGCAGTACTTC; CDR3aa: CASSSTGERDYEQYF
j_gene: TRBJ2-1; abundance: few; v_gene: TRBV7-8; d_gene: .; CDR3nt: TGTGCCAGCAGCTTACCTTTAAATGAGCAGTTCTTC; CDR3aa: CASSLPLNEQFF
j_gene: TRBJ1-1; abundance: many; v_gene: TRBV10-3; d_gene: .; CDR3nt: TGTGCCATCAGTGAGTCGTCAGTCGAAGCTTTCTTT; CDR3aa: CAISESSVEAFF
j_gene: TRBJ1-1; abundance: few; v_gene: TRBV9; d_gene: TRBD1; CDR3nt: TGTGCCAGCAGCGTACCAAGACAGGGGGACACTGAAGCTTTCTTT; CDR3aa: CASSVPRQGDTEAFF
j_gene: TRBJ2-1; abundance: few; v_gene: TRBV27; d_gene: .; CDR3nt: TGTGCCAGCAGTTTAACTAGCAGGCACAATGAGCAGTTCTTC; CDR3aa: CASSLTSRHNEQFF
j_gene: TRBJ2-7; abundance: few; v_gene: TRBV7-9; d_gene: .; CDR3nt: TGTGCCAGCAGCTCGTGGAGGAGGTCCTACGAGCAGTACTTC; CDR3aa: CASSSWRRSYEQYF
j_gene: TRBJ2-3; abundance: .; v_gene: TRBV11-2; d_gene: .; CDR3nt: TGTGCCAGCAGCCCAGGATATAACACAGATACGCAGTATTTT; CDR3aa: CASSPGYNTDTQYF
j_gene: TRBJ2-1; abundance: .; v_gene: TRBV7-9; d_gene: TRBD1; CDR3nt: TGTGCCTGCTACGATTTAACAGGGGTCAATGAGCAGTTCTTC; CDR3aa: CACYDLTGVNEQFF
j_gene: TRBJ2-1; abundance: few; v_gene: TRBV14; d_gene: .; CDR3nt: TGTGCCAGCAGCTCCAAACAGGGTTTGTCGGATGAGCAGTTCTTC; CDR3aa: CASSSKQGLSDEQFF
j_gene: TRBJ2-3; abundance: few; v_gene: TRBV12-3/TRBV12-4; d_gene: TRBD2; CDR3nt: TGTGCCAGCACCGGACTAGCGGGAGCTTACACAGATACGCAGTATTTT; CDR3aa: CASTGLAGAYTDTQYF
j_gene: TRBJ2-7; abundance: few; v_gene: TRBV29-1; d_gene: .; CDR3nt: TGCAGCGTTGAGTCGGGGGATGAAGACGAGCAGTACTTC; CDR3aa: CSVESGDEDEQYF